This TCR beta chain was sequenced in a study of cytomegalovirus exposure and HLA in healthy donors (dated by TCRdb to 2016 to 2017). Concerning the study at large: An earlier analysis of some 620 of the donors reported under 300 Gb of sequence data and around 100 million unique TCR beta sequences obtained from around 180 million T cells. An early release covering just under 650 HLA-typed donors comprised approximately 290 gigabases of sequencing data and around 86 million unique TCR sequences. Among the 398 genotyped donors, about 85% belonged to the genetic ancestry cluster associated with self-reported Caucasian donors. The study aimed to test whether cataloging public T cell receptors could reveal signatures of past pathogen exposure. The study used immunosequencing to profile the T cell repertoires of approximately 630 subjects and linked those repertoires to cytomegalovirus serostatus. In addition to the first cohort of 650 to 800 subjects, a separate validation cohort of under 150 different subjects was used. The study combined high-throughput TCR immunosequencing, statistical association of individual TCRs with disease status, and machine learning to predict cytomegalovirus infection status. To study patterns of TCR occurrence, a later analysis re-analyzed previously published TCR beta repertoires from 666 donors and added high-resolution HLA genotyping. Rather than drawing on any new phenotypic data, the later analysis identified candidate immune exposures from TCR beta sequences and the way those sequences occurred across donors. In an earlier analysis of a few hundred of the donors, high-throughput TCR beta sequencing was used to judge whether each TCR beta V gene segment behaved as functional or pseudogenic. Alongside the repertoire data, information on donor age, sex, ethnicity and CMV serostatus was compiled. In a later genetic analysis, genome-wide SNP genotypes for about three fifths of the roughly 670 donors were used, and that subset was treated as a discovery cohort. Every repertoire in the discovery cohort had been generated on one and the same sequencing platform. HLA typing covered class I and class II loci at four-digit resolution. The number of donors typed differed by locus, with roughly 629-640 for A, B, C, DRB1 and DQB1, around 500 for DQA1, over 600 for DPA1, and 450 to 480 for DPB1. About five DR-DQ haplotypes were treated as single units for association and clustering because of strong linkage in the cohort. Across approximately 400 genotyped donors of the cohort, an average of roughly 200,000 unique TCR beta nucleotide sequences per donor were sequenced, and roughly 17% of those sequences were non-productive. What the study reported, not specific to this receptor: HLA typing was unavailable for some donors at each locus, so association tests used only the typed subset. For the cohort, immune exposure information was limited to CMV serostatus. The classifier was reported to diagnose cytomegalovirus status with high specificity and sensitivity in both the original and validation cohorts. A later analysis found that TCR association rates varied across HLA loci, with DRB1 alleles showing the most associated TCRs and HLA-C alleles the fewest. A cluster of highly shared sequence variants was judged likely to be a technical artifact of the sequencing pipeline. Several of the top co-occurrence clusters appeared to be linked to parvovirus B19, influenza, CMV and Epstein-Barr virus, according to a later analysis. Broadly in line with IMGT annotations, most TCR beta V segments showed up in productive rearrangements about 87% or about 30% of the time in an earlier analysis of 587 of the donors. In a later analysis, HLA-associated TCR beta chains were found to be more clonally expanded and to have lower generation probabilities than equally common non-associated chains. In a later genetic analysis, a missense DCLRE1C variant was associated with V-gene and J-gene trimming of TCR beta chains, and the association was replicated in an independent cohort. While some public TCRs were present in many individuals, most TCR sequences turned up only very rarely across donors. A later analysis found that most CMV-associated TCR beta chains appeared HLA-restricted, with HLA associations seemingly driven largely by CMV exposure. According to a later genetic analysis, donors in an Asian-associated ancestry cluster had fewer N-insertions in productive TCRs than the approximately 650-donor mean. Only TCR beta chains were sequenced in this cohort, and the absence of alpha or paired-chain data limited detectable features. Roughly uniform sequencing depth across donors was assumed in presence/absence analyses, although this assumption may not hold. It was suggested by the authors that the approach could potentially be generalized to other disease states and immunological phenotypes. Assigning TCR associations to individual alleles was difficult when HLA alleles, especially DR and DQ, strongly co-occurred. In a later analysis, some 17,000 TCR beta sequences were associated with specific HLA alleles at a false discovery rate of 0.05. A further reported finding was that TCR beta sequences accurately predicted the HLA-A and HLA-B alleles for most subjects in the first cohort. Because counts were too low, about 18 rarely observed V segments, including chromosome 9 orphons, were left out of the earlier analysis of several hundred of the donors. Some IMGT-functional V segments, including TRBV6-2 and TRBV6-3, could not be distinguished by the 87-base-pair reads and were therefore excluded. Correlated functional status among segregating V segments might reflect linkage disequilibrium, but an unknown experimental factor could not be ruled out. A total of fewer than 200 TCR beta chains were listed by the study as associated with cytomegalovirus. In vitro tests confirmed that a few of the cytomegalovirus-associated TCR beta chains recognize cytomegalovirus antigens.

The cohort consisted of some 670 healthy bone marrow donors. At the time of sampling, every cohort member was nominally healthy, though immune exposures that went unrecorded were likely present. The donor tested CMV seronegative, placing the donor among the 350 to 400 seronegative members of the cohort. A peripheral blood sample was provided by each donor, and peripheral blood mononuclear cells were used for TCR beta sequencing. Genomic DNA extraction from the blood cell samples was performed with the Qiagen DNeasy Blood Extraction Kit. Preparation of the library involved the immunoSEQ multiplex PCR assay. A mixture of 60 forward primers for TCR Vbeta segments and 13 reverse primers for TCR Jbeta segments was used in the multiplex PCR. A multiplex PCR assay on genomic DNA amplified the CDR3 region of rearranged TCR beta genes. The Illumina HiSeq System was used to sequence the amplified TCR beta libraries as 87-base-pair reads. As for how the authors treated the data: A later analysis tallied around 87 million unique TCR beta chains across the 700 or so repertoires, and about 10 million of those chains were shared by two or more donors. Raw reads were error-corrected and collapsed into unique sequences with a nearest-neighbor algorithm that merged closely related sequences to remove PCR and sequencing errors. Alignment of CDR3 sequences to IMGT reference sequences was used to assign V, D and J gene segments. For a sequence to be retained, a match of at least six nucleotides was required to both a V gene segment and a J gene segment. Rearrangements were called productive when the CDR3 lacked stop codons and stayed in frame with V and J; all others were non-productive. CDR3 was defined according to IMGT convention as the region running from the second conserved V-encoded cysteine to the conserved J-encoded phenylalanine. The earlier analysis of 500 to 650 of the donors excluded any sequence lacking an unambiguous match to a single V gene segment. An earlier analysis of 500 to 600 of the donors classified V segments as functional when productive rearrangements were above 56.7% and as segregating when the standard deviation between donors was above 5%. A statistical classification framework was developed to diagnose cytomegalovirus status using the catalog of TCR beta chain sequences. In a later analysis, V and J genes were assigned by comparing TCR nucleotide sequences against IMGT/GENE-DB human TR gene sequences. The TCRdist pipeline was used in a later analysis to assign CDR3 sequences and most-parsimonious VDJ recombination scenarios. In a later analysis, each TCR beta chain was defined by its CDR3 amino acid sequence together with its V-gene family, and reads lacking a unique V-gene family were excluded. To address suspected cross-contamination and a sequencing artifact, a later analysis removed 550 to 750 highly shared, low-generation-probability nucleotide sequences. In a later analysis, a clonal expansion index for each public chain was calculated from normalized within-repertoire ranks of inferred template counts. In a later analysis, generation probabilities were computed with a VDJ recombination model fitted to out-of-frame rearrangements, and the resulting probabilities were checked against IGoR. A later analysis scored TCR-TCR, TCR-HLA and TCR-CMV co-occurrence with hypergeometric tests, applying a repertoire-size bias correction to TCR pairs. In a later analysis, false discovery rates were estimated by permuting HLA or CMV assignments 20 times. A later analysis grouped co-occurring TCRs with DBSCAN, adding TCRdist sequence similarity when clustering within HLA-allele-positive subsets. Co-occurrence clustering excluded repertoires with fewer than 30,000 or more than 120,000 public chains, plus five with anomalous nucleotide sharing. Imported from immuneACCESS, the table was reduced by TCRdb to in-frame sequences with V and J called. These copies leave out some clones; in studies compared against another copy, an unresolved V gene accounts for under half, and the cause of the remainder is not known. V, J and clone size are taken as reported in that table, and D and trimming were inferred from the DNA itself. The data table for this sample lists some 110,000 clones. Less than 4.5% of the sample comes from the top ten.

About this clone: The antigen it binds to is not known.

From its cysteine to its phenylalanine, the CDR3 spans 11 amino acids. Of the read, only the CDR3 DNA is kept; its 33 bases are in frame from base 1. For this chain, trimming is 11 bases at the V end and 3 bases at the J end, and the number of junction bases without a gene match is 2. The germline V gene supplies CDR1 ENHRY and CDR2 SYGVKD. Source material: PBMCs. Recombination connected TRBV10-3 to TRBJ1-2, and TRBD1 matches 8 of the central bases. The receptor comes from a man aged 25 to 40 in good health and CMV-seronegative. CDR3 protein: CAVTGDYGYTF. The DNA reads TGTGCCGTGACAGGGGACTATGGCTACACCTTC.